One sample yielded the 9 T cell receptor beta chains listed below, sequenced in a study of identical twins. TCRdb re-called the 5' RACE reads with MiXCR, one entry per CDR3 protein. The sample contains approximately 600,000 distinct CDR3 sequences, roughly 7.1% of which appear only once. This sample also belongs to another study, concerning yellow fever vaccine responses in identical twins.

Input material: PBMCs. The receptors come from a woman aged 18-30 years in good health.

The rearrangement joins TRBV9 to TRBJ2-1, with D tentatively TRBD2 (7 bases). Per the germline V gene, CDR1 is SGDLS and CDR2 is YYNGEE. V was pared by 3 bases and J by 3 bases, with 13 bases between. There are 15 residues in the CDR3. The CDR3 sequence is CASSGGGAGYNEQFF. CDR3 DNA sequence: TGTGCCAGCAGCGGTGGGGGGGCTGGCTACAATGAGCAGTTCTTC.

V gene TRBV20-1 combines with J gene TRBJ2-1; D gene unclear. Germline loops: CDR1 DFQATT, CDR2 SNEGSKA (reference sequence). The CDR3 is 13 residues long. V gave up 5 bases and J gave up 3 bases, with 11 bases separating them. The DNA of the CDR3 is TGCAGTGCTGCCGACAACAGCTACAATGAGCAGTTCTTC. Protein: CSAADNSYNEQFF.

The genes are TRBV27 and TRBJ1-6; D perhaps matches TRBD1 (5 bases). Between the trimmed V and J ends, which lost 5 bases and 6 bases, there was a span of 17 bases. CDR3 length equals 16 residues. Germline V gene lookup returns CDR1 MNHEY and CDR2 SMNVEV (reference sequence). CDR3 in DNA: TGTGCCAGCAGTGGGTTGGGGACGGACGGTAATTCACCCCTCCACTTT. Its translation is CASSGLGTDGNSPLHF.

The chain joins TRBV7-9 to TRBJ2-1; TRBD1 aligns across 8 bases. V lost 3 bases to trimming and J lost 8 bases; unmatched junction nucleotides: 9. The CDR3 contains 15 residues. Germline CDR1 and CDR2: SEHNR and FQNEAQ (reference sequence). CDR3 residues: CASSFRDRSIDEQFF. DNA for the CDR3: TGTGCCAGCAGCTTCCGGGACAGGAGCATCGATGAGCAGTTCTTC.

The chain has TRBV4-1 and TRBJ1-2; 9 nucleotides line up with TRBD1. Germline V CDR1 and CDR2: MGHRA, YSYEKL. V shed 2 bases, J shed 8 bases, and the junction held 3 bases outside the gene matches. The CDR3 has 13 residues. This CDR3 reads CASSQRDRAGYTF. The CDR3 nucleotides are TGCGCCAGCAGCCAAAGGGACAGGGCCGGCTACACCTTC.

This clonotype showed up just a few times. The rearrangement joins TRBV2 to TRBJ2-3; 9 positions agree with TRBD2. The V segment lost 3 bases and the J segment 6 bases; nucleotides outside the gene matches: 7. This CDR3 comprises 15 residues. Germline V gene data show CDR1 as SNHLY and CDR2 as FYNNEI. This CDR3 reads CASSEGLAFVDTQYF. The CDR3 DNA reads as TGTGCCAGCAGTGAGGGACTAGCCTTCGTGGATACGCAGTATTTT.

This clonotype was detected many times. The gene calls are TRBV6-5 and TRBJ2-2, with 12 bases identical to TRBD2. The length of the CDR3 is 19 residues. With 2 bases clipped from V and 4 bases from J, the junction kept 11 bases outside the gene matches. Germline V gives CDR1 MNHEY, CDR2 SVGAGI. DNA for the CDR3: TGTGCCAGCAGTTACACAGGGAGACTAGCGGGAGTCCCCACCGGGGAGCTGTTTTTT. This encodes CASSYTGRLAGVPTGELFF.

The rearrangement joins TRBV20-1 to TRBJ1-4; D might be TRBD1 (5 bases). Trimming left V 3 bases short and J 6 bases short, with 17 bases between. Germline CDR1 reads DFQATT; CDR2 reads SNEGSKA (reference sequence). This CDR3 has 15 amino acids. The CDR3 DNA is TGCAGTGCTAGGGGCTCCGTGGGGGGGTATGAAAAACTGTTTTTT. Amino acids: CSARGSVGGYEKLFF.

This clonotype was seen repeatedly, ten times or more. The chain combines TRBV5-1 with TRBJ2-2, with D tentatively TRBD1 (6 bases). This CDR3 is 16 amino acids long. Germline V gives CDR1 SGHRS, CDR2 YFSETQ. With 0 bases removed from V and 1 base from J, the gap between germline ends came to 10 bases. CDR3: CASSLGPGQNTGELFF. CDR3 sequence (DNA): TGCGCCAGCAGCTTGGGGCCGGGACAGAACACCGGGGAGCTGTTTTTT.